The source of this TCR beta chain is a study of shared clonotypes between healthy human individuals. As for this clone: Its specificity is unknown.

CDR1 and CDR2 from the germline V gene are MNHNS and SASEGT. Germline trimming cut 7 bases from V and 4 bases from J; bases unmatched to any gene: 6. The CDR3 contains 14 residues. Produced via immunoSEQ multiplex PCR; TCRdb's table is partial and in-frame only. The sample has more than 2,000,000 clones; more than 80% are singletons. The study, taken as a whole, reports: Enrolling few donors narrowed the genetic and exposure-history diversity that was represented.

The TCR sequence derives from a man aged 18 to 29 in good health. Some clones in this sample may be carry-over from other donors' samples. The specimen sequenced was naive CD4+ T cells from PBMCs. Subset defined: CD45RA+ positively selected. This sequence joins TRBV6-1 and TRBJ2-7; 11 bases agree with TRBD2. CDR3 region: CASIATSGIYEQYF. CDR3 in DNA: TGTGCCAGCATTGCGACTAGCGGGATTTACGAGCAGTACTTC.